This T cell receptor (beta chain) is drawn from a study of T cells in Graves' hyperthyroidism and ophthalmopathy. The source of the PBMCs was about 10 ml of fresh peripheral blood. TCR beta CDR3 region amplification was performed from RNA transcripts. RT-PCR in the first round (using the HTBI primer set) targeted the TCR CDR3. TCRdb reprocessed the multiplex PCR reads via MiXCR and lists one record per CDR3 protein. The sample has hundreds of thousands of distinct CDR3 sequences, about 15% seen once. This clonotype occurred many times. Germline CDR1 reads MDHEN; CDR2 reads SYDVKM. Trimming removed 2 bases at V and 3 bases at J, with 11 bases between. The CDR3 runs to 14 residues.

Material: blood. The sequence was collected from a woman aged 40-49 years with Graves' ophthalmopathy. V gene TRBV28 combines with J gene TRBJ2-7; unclear D gene. The DNA for the CDR3 is TGTGCCAGCAGTTTACGGTGGCCGGTCTACGAGCAGTACTTC. This gives the protein CASSLRWPVYEQYF.